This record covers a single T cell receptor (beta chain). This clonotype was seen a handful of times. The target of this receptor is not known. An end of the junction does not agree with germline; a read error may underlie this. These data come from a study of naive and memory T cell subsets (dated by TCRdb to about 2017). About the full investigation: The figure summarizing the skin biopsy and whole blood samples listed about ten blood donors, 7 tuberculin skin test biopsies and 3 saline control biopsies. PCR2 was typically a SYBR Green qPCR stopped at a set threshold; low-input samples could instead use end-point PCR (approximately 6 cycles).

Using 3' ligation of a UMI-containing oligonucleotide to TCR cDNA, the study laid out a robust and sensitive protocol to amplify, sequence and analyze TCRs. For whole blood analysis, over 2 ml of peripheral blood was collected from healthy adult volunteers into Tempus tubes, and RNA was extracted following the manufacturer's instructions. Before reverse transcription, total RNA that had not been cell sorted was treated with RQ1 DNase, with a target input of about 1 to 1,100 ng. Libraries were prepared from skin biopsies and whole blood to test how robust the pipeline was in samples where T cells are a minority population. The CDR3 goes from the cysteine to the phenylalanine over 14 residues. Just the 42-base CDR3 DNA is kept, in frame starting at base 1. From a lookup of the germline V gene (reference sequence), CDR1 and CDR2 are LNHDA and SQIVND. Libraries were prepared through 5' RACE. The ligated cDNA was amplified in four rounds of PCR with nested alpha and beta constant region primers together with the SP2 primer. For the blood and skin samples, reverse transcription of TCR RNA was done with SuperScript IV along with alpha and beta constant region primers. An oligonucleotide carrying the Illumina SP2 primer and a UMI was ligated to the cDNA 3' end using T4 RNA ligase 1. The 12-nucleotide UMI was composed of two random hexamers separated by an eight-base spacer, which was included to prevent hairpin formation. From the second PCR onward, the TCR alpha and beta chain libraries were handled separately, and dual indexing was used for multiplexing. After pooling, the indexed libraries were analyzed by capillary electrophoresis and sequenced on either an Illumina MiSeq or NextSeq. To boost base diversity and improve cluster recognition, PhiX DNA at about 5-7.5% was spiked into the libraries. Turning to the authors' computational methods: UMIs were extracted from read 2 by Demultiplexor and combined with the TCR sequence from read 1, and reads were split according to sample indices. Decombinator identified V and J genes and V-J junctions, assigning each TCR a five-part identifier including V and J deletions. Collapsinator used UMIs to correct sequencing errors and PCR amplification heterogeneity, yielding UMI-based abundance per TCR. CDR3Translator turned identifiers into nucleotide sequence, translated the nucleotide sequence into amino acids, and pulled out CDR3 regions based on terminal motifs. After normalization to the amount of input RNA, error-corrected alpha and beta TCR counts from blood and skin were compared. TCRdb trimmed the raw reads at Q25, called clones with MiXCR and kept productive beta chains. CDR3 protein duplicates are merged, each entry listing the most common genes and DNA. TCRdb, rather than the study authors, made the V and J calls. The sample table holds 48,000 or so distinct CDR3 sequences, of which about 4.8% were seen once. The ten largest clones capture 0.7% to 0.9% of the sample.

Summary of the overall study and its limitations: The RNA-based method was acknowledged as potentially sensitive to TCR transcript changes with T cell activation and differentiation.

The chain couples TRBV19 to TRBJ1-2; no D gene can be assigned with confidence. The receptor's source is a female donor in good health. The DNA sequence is TGTGCCAGTAGTATGAGACCCCCTAACTATGGCGACACCTTC. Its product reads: CASSMRPPNYGDTF.